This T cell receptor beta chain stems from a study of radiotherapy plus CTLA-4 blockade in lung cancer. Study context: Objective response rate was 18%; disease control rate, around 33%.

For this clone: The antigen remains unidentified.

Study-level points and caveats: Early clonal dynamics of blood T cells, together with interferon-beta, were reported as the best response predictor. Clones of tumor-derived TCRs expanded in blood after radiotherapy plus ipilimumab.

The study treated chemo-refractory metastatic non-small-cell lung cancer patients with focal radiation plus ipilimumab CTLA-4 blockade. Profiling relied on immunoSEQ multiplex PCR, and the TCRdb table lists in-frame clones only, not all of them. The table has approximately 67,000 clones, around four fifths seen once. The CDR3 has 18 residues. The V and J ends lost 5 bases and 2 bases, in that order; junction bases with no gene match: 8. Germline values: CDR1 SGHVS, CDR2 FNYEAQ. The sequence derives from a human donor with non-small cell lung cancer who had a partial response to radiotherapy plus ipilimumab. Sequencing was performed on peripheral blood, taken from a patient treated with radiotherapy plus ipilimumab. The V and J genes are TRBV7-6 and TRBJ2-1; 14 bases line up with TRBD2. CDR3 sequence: CASSRGLAGERTYNEQFF. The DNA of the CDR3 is TGTGCCAGCAGCCGGGGACTAGCGGGAGAGAGGACCTACAATGAGCAGTTCTTC.